One sample yielded the 30 T cell receptor beta chains listed below, sequenced in a study of T cells in Graves' hyperthyroidism and ophthalmopathy. The TCR beta CDR3 regions underwent amplification using RNA transcripts as the source. TCR CDR3 underwent first-round RT-PCR with the HTBI primer set. MiXCR, run by TCRdb on the multiplex PCR reads, gives a single entry per CDR3 protein. The repertoire consists of 750,000 to 950,000 distinct CDR3 sequences, with about two fifths occurring once and the leading ten covering approximately 8.7%. The specimen sequenced was blood. Source of these receptors: a young man with Graves' hyperthyroidism.

Only a few counts were recorded for this clonotype. This chain joins TRBV7-9 and TRBJ2-7; D is unresolved. Trimming removed 1 base at V and 2 bases at J, with 6 bases between. Germline CDR1 reads SEHNR; CDR2 reads FQNEAQ (reference sequence). There are 13 residues in the CDR3. CDR3 protein: CASSLEWAYEQYF. The CDR3 DNA sequence: TGTGCCAGCAGCTTAGAATGGGCCTACGAGCAGTACTTC.

Notes on this clonotype: A much bigger clone sits one base away, suggesting this may be a read error. CDR3 sequence reads: CAISTGGSSYERYF. As DNA, the CDR3 is TGTGCCATCTCTACGGGCGGCTCCTCCTACGAGCGGTACTTC. The gene calls are TRBV7-6 and TRBJ2-7; no definite D call. Germline CDR1 SGHVS, CDR2 FNYEAQ. CDR3 size: 14 residues.

The table lists this clonotype with a count of one. This chain uses TRBV29-1 with TRBJ2-7; D is unresolved. This CDR3 spans 14 amino acids. Germline CDR1 is SQVTM and CDR2 is ANQGSEA. V lost 8 bases and J 5 bases, leaving 22 bases between the germline ends. The CDR3 protein is CSSYSTLQGNEQYF. The CDR3 DNA sequence: TGCAGCAGTTACTCGACACTTCAAGGCAACGAGCAGTACTTC.

This clonotype was seen only a few times. This sequence joins TRBV6-5 and TRBJ1-1; D perhaps matches TRBD1 (5 bases). The CDR3 has 14 amino acids. The germline gives CDR1 MNHEY, CDR2 SVGAGI. The germline V and J ends were trimmed by 5 bases and 5 bases, with 15 bases remaining between them. The CDR3 sequence is CASSVQGSKTEAFF. The CDR3 DNA follows: TGTGCCAGCAGTGTGCAGGGTAGCAAAACTGAAGCTTTCTTT.

To note about this clonotype: This may be a read error: a much more frequent sequence differs by one nucleotide. This sequence joins TRBV24-1 and TRBJ2-5; D ambiguous. V was cut by 2 bases and J by 4 bases, with 7 bases left in between. CDR1 and CDR2 (germline): KGHDR, SFDVKD. The CDR3 totals 13 residues. As DNA, the CDR3 is TGTGCCACCAGTGATTCCGCCGGAGAGACCCAGTACTTC. Translation: CATSDSAGETQYF.

This clonotype was detected many times. V gene TRBV2 combines with J gene TRBJ1-4; D uncertain. The CDR3 is 14 amino acids. V lost 4 bases and J lost 7, with 13 bases in between. Germline CDR1 is SNHLY and CDR2 is FYNNEI. The CDR3, as DNA: TGTGCCAGCAGTGGCGGCGGGAGGCTTGAAAAACTGTTTTTT. This sequence encodes CASSGGGRLEKLFF.

With respect to this clonotype: A read error may produce the germline difference seen at one junction end. This chain connects TRBV5-1 to TRBJ1-1, with D uncertain. Germline V gene sequence: CDR1 SGHRS, CDR2 YFSETQ. This CDR3 region has 14 residues. As DNA, the CDR3 is TGCGCCAGCAGCCCTAGGACTGGGAACACTGAAACTTTCTTT. This translates into CASSPRTGNTETFF.

The rearrangement joins TRBV5-4 to TRBJ1-4; the match to TRBD1 covers 12 bases. V lost 4 bases, J lost 8 bases, and 9 bases stayed unmatched. The CDR3 runs 16 residues. CDR1 is SGHNT and CDR2 is YYREEE in the germline V gene (reference sequence). The CDR3 sequence is CASSAGQGAGVEKLFF. For the CDR3, the DNA is TGTGCCAGCAGCGCGGGACAGGGGGCAGGAGTAGAAAAACTGTTTTTT.

J is TRBJ2-7 and V is TRBV7-9, with a tentative D call TRBD1 (6 bases). The V gene's germline CDR1 is SEHNR and CDR2 FQNEAQ (reference sequence). The CDR3 contains 14 residues. V was shortened by 6 bases and J by 4 bases, with 16 bases between the two germline ends. CDR3 in DNA: TGTGCCAGCAGTTATCCAGGGGTTGCATACGAGCAGTACTTC. This translates into CASSYPGVAYEQYF.

The rearrangement joins TRBV20-1 to TRBJ2-7; D may be TRBD2 (7 bases). The germline gives CDR1 DFQATT, CDR2 SNEGSKA (reference sequence). With 3 bases removed from V and 3 bases from J, the gap between germline ends came to 18 bases. The CDR3 contains 15 residues. DNA for the CDR3: TGCAGTGCTAGGACGTCCAAGGGGGGGTTCTACGAGCAGTACTTC. This codes for CSARTSKGGFYEQYF.

This clonotype was seen at least ten times. The J gene is TRBJ1-6, the V gene TRBV2; TRBD1 matches 8 bases. This CDR3 contains 15 residues. Germline V gives CDR1 SNHLY, CDR2 FYNNEI. J was trimmed by 4 bases and V by 6 bases; bases with no gene match: 5. Written as DNA, the CDR3 is TGTGCCAGCAGATCAGGGGGCGCTTATAATTCACCCCTCCACTTT. Its translation is CASRSGGAYNSPLHF.

The chain is built from TRBV12-3 or TRBV12-4 and TRBJ1-1; D is uncertain. This CDR3 is 14 amino acids long. The V and J ends lost 3 bases and 0 bases respectively, with 8 bases between them. As DNA, the CDR3 is TGTGCCAGCAGTTTTGACACTATGAACACTGAAGCTTTCTTT. Translated: CASSFDTMNTEAFF.

Notes on this clonotype: This sequence may be a read error, since a much larger clone differs from it by one base. The chain carries TRBV6-5 and TRBJ2-2; no reliable D call. The CDR3 length is 12 residues. In germline, CDR1 is MNHEY, CDR2 SVGAGI. This CDR3 reads CASRSSTRELFF. DNA of the CDR3: TGTGCCAGCAGGTCCAGCACCAGGGAGCTGTTTTTT.

The sample holds a few counts of this clonotype. The chain has TRBV4-1 and TRBJ2-5, with 7 bases aligning to TRBD1. Germline CDR1 reads MGHRA; CDR2 reads YSYEKL. The junction had 7 bases not matched to a gene; V was cut back by 2 bases and J by 4 bases. CDR3 length: 15 residues. The CDR3 loop reads CASSQTGTARETQYF. CDR3 in DNA: TGCGCCAGCAGCCAAACCGGGACAGCGAGAGAGACCCAGTACTTC.

This clonotype has a count of ten or more. CDR3 amino acids: CASSFPTGTEALGYTF. Written as DNA, the CDR3 is TGTGCCAGCAGCTTTCCTACAGGGACGGAGGCCCTGGGCTACACCTTC. The chain combines TRBV7-9 with TRBJ1-2, with D perhaps matching TRBD1 (6 bases). The CDR3 is 16 amino acids. Germline V gene sequence: CDR1 SEHNR, CDR2 FQNEAQ (reference sequence). Between the trimmed V and J ends, which lost 3 bases and 8 bases, there was a span of 22 bases.

Ten or more counts support this clonotype. The chain couples TRBV7-2 to TRBJ2-6; D is ambiguous. Per the germline V gene, CDR1 is SGHTA and CDR2 is FQGNSA. This CDR3 has 17 residues. V was cut by 2 bases and J by 0 bases, with 11 bases left in between. For the CDR3, the DNA is TGTGCCAGCAGCTTATTGGGTTTTGCCTCTGGGGCCAACGTCCTGACTTTC. It yields the protein CASSLLGFASGANVLTF.

About this clonotype: Given a much more abundant clone one base away, this may be a read error. The chain is built from TRBV29-1 and TRBJ2-5; either TRBD1 or TRBD2 may fit D (5 bases each). V was shortened by 6 bases and J by 7 bases, with 24 bases between the two germline ends. This CDR3 has 15 amino acids. Germline lookup yields CDR1 SQVTM and CDR2 ANQGSEA. CDR3 loop: CSVDLAFGARGTQYF. CDR3 coding DNA: TGCAGCGTAGACCTTGCGTTTGGGGCTCGGGGGACCCAGTACTTC.

V and J are TRBV6-1 and TRBJ2-7; 8 nucleotides line up with TRBD2. The CDR3 has 16 amino acids. Looked up from germline, CDR1 is MNHNS and CDR2 is SASEGT. The trim removed 10 bases at V and 2 bases at J, leaving 16 bases unmatched. CDR3 DNA: TGTGCCACTTCGCCTTACCCGTCGGGGGGGACCTACGAGCAGTACTTC. This encodes CATSPYPSGGTYEQYF.

The chain employs TRBV2 and TRBJ1-1; 7 positions agree with TRBD1. The germline CDR1 and CDR2 sequences are SNHLY and FYNNEI. The CDR3 length is 15 residues. After removal of 6 bases from V and 0 bases from J, the junction contained 7 bases not matched to a gene. CDR3 residues: CASRTGSLMNTEAFF. The CDR3 nucleotides are TGTGCCAGCAGGACAGGGTCCCTGATGAACACTGAAGCTTTCTTT. The full variable domain, its missing parts supplied by reference TRBV2 and TRBJ1-1, is EPEVTQTPSHQVTQMGQEVILRCVPISNHLYFYWYRQILGQKVEFLVSFYNNEISEKSEIFDDQFSVERPDGSNFTLKIRSTKLEDSAMYFCASRTGSLMNTEAFFGQGTRLTVV.

This clonotype has a handful of counts. The rearrangement links TRBV6-6 to TRBJ1-1; D ambiguous. Germline CDR1 is MNHNY and CDR2 is SVGAGI (reference sequence). Trimming removed 8 bases from V and 9 bases from J, with 22 bases in between. The CDR3 sequence is 14 residues long. The CDR3: CASLSERWTVKAFF. In nucleotides, the CDR3 is TGTGCCAGCCTATCCGAACGGTGGACGGTGAAAGCTTTCTTT.

This clonotype was counted between two and nine times. The genes are TRBV6-1 and TRBJ1-2; a weak D match, TRBD1 (6 bases). CDR1 MNHNS and CDR2 SASEGT come from the germline V gene. CDR3 length equals 12 residues. Trimming stripped 6 bases from V and 5 bases from J, with 10 bases between. As DNA, the CDR3 is TGTGCCAGCAGGGGACACGCGTATGGCTACACCTTC. The encoded protein is CASRGHAYGYTF.

This clonotype has just a few counts. The chain uses TRBV4-1 and TRBJ1-5; 9 positions agree with TRBD1. V shed 3 bases and J 7 bases; nucleotides not matched to a gene: 7. This CDR3 region has 15 residues. From germline, CDR1 is MGHRA and CDR2 YSYEKL. Here the CDR3 DNA reads TGCGCCAGCAGCCAGGGGGACAGGGATCGACAGCCCCAGCATTTT. Protein: CASSQGDRDRQPQHF.

The rearrangement links TRBV4-3 to TRBJ1-2; no clear D gene. Trimming removed 6 bases from V and 8 bases from J, with 19 bases in between. The CDR3 loop spans 14 amino acids. Germline loops: CDR1 LGHNA, CDR2 YSLEER. This CDR3 reads CASSLRPGLDGYTF. In DNA, the CDR3 is TGCGCCAGCAGTCTCCGACCTGGGCTGGACGGCTACACCTTC.

Note on this clonotype: At one boundary the junction diverges from the germline segment, which might be a read error. The J gene is TRBJ1-2, the V gene TRBV4-1, with D possibly matching TRBD1 (6 bases). This CDR3 is 15 amino acids long. Germline CDR1 and CDR2: MGHRA and YSYEKL. The CDR3 coding sequence is TGCGCCAGCAACCAAGTAGGGGGGGTGAGCTATGGCTACACCTTC. It translates to CASNQVGGVSYGYTF.

The chain employs TRBV19 and TRBJ2-1, with 7 bases identical to TRBD2. CDR1 and CDR2 (germline): LNHDA, SQIVND (reference sequence). This CDR3 region has 17 residues. V trimming: 4 bases; J trimming: 0 bases; junction bases outside the gene matches: 9. The CDR3 nucleotides are TGTGCCAGTAGTACCCACTTAGCGGGCCGCTCCTACAATGAGCAGTTCTTC. Protein product: CASSTHLAGRSYNEQFF. The variable domain in full, completed from reference TRBV19 and TRBJ2-1, reads DGGITQSPKYLFRKEGQNVTLSCEQNLNHDAMYWYRQDPGQGLRLIYYSQIVNDFQKGDIAEGYSVSREKKESFPLTVTSAQKNPTAFYLCASSTHLAGRSYNEQFFGPGTRLTVL.

The CDR3 DNA reads TGTGCCAGCAGCCCCAGGACTAGCGGGAACACTGAAGCTTTCTTT. Protein: CASSPRTSGNTEAFF. The rearrangement links TRBV7-8 to TRBJ1-1; no reliable D call. V lost 5 bases to trimming and J lost 1 base, with 14 bases between them. The CDR3 contains 15 residues. Germline V CDR1 and CDR2: SGHVS, FQNEAQ.

This clonotype was picked up many times. The genes are TRBV13 and TRBJ2-7; 8 bases line up with TRBD2. V was pared by 5 bases and J by 4 bases, with 4 bases of the junction left unmatched. The CDR3 runs 13 residues. Germline-derived CDR1 and CDR2 are PRHDT and FYEKMQ (reference sequence). The CDR3 is CASSQTSGYEQYF. The CDR3 nucleotides are TGTGCCAGCAGCCAAACTAGCGGTTACGAGCAGTACTTC.

This chain joins TRBV5-1 and TRBJ1-1; 9 bases are shared with TRBD1. There are 15 residues in the CDR3. V was clipped by 7 bases and J by 5 bases; unmatched bases: 12. The germline CDR1 and CDR2 sequences are SGHRS and YFSETQ. For the CDR3, the DNA is TGCGCCAGCGGCCTCGGGACAGGGAAGGTGACTGAAGCTTTCTTT. Translation gives CASGLGTGKVTEAFF.

This clonotype was seen only a few times. The rearrangement uses TRBV6-6 and TRBJ2-7, with 11 nucleotides matching TRBD1. V gave up 2 bases and J gave up 5 bases; unmatched junction bases: 5. CDR3 length: 15 residues. Germline CDR1 and CDR2: MNHNY and SVGAGI (reference sequence). The CDR3 here is CASSYPGQGDDEQYF. In nucleotides, the CDR3 is TGTGCCAGCAGTTACCCGGGACAGGGGGACGACGAGCAGTACTTC.

This clonotype was observed a few times. J is TRBJ2-5 and V is TRBV9, with D possibly being TRBD1 or TRBD2 (5 bases each). Trimming shortened V by 0 bases and J by 5 bases, and 11 bases separated the two germline ends. Germline V CDR1 and CDR2: SGDLS, YYNGEE. CDR3 length: 14 residues. CDR3 bases: TGTGCCAGCAGCGTAGCCGGGACGGAGGAGACCCAGTACTTC. Translating it yields CASSVAGTEETQYF.